Here is one TCR beta chain with its context. This specimen comes from a study of blood T cell repertoires in COVID-19. Study-wide background: Acute and convalescent COVID-19 samples came from the United States, Italy and Spain. T cells, B-cell-depleted T cells, or PBMCs supplied cDNA or gDNA.

Trimming took off 4 bases at V and 0 bases at J, with 12 bases between the two ends. The germline V gene encodes CDR1 SGHRS and CDR2 YFSETQ. The CDR3 loop spans 15 amino acids. Authors' methods: Amplified reference gene primers provided the basis for estimating nucleated cell counts. Method: immunoSEQ multiplex PCR; TCRdb's copy keeps in-frame clones and lacks some. From that table come the V and J calls and clone size; the DNA was used to work out D and trimming. The sample records 150,000 to 200,000 clones, 70% to 90% being singletons. Sequencing was performed on peripheral blood. This TCR came from a man between 60 and 75 years old with active or convalescent COVID-19. The V gene is TRBV5-1, the J gene TRBJ2-3; TRBD2 is a possible D gene (6 bases). The CDR3 loop is CASSAVLASTDTQYF. For the CDR3, the DNA is TGCGCCAGCAGCGCCGTACTAGCTAGCACAGATACGCAGTATTTT.